Listed below are T cell receptor beta chains from one sample, sequenced in a study of cytomegalovirus exposure and HLA in healthy donors. Sequenced by immunoSEQ multiplex PCR; TCRdb stores in-frame clones only, minus some. The data show hundreds of thousands of clones, with roughly 90% seen just once and 0.83% held by the top ten. The specimen sequenced was PBMCs. Source of these receptors: a woman aged 18-29 years in good health and CMV-seronegative. CDR3s include the opening cysteine and the closing phenylalanine or tryptophan. A D gene is named only where the DNA matches it firmly. Some rows have no size entry. The others give once, few or many, or a class for an expanded clone.

d_call j_call clone_size v_call cdr3_aa cdr3_nt
TRBD2 TRBJ2-3 NA TRBV28 CASSLMGGGGVTDTQYF TGTGCCAGCAGCTTGATGGGAGGCGGGGGGGTCACAGATACGCAGTATTTT
NA TRBJ1-2 NA TRBV30 CAWRGGLRDGYTF TGTGCCTGGAGGGGGGGGTTGAGAGATGGCTACACCTTC
NA TRBJ2-5 NA TRBV10-3 CAISDREETQYF TGTGCCATCAGTGACAGGGAAGAGACCCAGTACTTC
NA TRBJ1-3 NA TRBV7-9 CASRLGPRETIYF TGTGCCAGCAGACTAGGGCCACGAGAGACCATATATTTT
TRBD2 TRBJ2-2 NA TRBV28 CASSLLTSPRPGELFF TGTGCCAGCAGTTTACTGACTAGCCCAAGACCCGGGGAGCTGTTTTTT
TRBD2 TRBJ2-7 NA TRBV4-1 CASSPGTSPYEQYF TGCGCCAGCAGCCCGGGGACTAGCCCCTACGAGCAGTACTTC
TRBD1 TRBJ2-3 NA TRBV30 CAWSAGTGLSTDTQYF TGTGCCTGGAGTGCCGGGACAGGGCTCAGCACAGATACGCAGTATTTT
NA TRBJ1-2 few TRBV30 CAWGRGNGYTF TGTGCCTGGGGCAGGGGCAATGGCTACACCTTC
TRBD1 TRBJ2-7 NA TRBV5-1 CASSLTGGGLYEQYF TGCGCCAGCAGCTTGACAGGGGGCGGATTATACGAGCAGTACTTC
TRBD1 TRBJ2-1 NA TRBV5-4 CASSLAEGARTYNEQFF TGTGCCAGCAGCTTGGCCGAGGGGGCGAGGACCTACAATGAGCAGTTCTTC
NA TRBJ2-1 NA TRBV18 CASSPRDEQFF TGTGCCAGCTCCCCGAGGGATGAGCAGTTCTTC
TRBD2 TRBJ2-7 NA TRBV29-1 CSVDGAGAGVEQYF TGCAGCGTTGATGGGGCAGGAGCGGGAGTCGAGCAGTACTTC
TRBD2 TRBJ2-3 NA TRBV6-5 CASSYSISGGTDTQYF TGTGCCAGCAGTTACTCGATCAGCGGGGGCACAGATACGCAGTATTTT
TRBD2 TRBJ2-5 NA TRBV18 CASSPPPLAGNQETQYF TGTGCCAGCTCACCACCCCCACTAGCGGGGAACCAAGAGACCCAGTACTTC
TRBD1 TRBJ1-5 NA TRBV4-1 CASSQQQGSFTPQHF TGCGCCAGCAGCCAACAACAGGGGTCCTTCACGCCCCAGCATTTT
NA TRBJ2-7 few TRBV7-6 CASSPIGGFANEQYF TGTGCCAGCAGCCCTATAGGAGGCTTCGCGAACGAGCAGTACTTC
NA TRBJ2-1 NA TRBV15 CATSRVAADEQFF TGTGCCACCAGCAGAGTAGCAGCCGATGAGCAGTTCTTC
NA TRBJ2-5 NA TRBV30 CAWGDTGETQYF TGTGCCTGGGGGGACACCGGGGAGACCCAGTACTTC
TRBD2 TRBJ2-7 once TRBV2 CASSEGPLGGSSYEQYF TGTGCCAGCAGTGAAGGTCCCCTGGGCGGGAGCTCCTACGAGCAGTACTTC
TRBD1 TRBJ1-1 NA TRBV6-5 CASRTGGMNTEAFF TGTGCCAGCAGGACAGGGGGGATGAACACTGAAGCTTTCTTT
NA TRBJ2-3 NA TRBV7-9 CASSLAGVPTDTQYF TGTGCCAGCAGCTTAGCAGGGGTCCCCACAGATACGCAGTATTTT
TRBD1 TRBJ2-7 NA TRBV11-2 CASSLEGTGVLYEQYF TGTGCCAGCAGCTTAGAAGGGACAGGGGTTCTCTACGAGCAGTACTTC
TRBD1 TRBJ1-5 NA TRBV27 CASSLSGQGADQPQHF TGTGCCAGCAGTTTATCTGGTCAGGGGGCCGATCAGCCCCAGCATTTT
TRBD2 TRBJ2-1 NA TRBV27 CASSLTASGRNEQFF TGTGCCAGCAGTTTAACGGCTAGCGGGAGAAATGAGCAGTTCTTC
TRBD1 TRBJ2-3 NA TRBV9 CASSVSGTGAMTDTQYF TGTGCCAGCAGCGTATCTGGGACAGGGGCTATGACAGATACGCAGTATTTT
TRBD2 TRBJ2-1 NA TRBV28 CASSLGGLADNEQFF TGTGCCAGCAGTCTGGGGGGACTAGCGGACAATGAGCAGTTCTTC
TRBD2 TRBJ2-1 NA TRBV27 CASKVELAGYDEQFF TGTGCCAGCAAGGTCGAACTAGCGGGATACGATGAGCAGTTCTTC
NA TRBJ2-7 once TRBV27 CASSFAGASYEQYF TGTGCCAGCAGTTTTGCGGGGGCCTCCTACGAGCAGTACTTC
TRBD1 TRBJ2-7 NA TRBV7-2 CASSQGGTGAYEQYF TGTGCCAGCAGCCAAGGGGGGACAGGGGCCTACGAGCAGTACTTC
NA TRBJ2-1 NA TRBV5-1 CASSTRLDSEQFF TGCGCCAGCAGCACCCGACTAGACTCGGAGCAGTTCTTC
NA TRBJ2-5 NA TRBV2 CASSVMDRTFQETQYF TGTGCCAGCAGTGTAATGGACAGAACATTCCAAGAGACCCAGTACTTC